The present T cell receptor (beta chain) was sequenced within a study of shared clonotypes between healthy human individuals. Overall study: A couple of women and a few men aged 18 to 49 made up the donors.

The ends were cut back, 6 bases at V and 6 bases at J, with 3 bases in the middle. The CDR3 runs 10 residues. The germline V gene encodes CDR1 SNHLY and CDR2 FYNNEI. Of note for this clone: Other DNA sequences in the same sample also yield this CDR3.

Measured with immunoSEQ multiplex PCR; TCRdb has only the in-frame clones, and not every one. Of around 500,000 clones listed, less than 80% are singletons. Donors had no recently reported acute infections or vaccinations and were HIV-negative. The sequence was obtained from a woman aged 35 to 49 in good health. Some clones in this sample may be carry-over from other donors' samples. This chain connects TRBV2 to TRBJ2-1, with D hard to call. Sequenced material: PBMCs. CDR3 nucleotides: TGTGCCAGCAGGGGCAATGAGCAGTTCTTC. This translates into CASRGNEQFF.